One T cell receptor beta chain is described in this entry. This sample stems from a study of response to subunit inactivated influenza vaccine. Using its own MiXCR run on the RT-PCR reads, TCRdb lists one record per CDR3 protein. The sample gives under 200,000 distinct CDR3 sequences, about 12% of which show up once; 25% to 30% is in the top ten. Trimming shortened V by 3 bases and J by 1 base, and 9 bases separated the two germline ends. Germline V gene sequence: CDR1 SQVTM, CDR2 ANQGSEA. CDR3 length: 13 residues. This sample also appeared in a second study, on T cells expressing NK-cell markers. That study reports: Production of TCR beta cDNA relied on 5'RACE template switching with UMIs. There were seven HCMV-seropositive donors and one seronegative donor among the eight sequenced.

The source material was CD8+ T cells sorted from PBMCs, sampled 11 to 12 days after vaccination. The chain recombines TRBV29-1 with TRBJ1-1; TRBD1 is a possible D gene (5 bases). This clonotype originated in a man in his forties or fifties who received an inactivated influenza vaccine. The CDR3 sequence is CSVEGDWNTEAFF. In DNA, the CDR3 is TGCAGCGTTGAGGGGGATTGGAACACTGAAGCTTTCTTT. Variable domain in full (rest from reference TRBV29-1 and TRBJ1-1): SAVISQKPSRDICQRGTSLTIQCQVDSQVTMMFWYRQQPGQSLTLIATANQGSEATYESGFVIDKFPISRPNLTFSTLTVSNMSPEDSSIYLCSVEGDWNTEAFFGQGTRLTVV.